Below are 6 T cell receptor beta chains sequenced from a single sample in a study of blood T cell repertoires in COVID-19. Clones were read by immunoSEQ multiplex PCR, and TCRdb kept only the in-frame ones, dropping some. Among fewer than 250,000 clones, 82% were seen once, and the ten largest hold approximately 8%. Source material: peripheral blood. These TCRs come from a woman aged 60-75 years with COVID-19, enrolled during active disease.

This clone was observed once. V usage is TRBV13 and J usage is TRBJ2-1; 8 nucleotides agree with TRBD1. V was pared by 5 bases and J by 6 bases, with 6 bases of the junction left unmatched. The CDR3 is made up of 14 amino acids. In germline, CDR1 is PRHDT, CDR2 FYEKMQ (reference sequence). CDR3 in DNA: TGTGCCAGCAGCACCCGGGACAGGCCCAATGAGCAGTTCTTC. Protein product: CASSTRDRPNEQFF.

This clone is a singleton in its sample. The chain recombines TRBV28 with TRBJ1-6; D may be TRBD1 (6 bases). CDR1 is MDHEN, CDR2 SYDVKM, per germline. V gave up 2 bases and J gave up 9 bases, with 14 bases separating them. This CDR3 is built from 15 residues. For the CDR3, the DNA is TGTGCCAGCAGTTTAGCAGGGGTCATGAGTTCACCCCTCCACTTT. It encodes CASSLAGVMSSPLHF.

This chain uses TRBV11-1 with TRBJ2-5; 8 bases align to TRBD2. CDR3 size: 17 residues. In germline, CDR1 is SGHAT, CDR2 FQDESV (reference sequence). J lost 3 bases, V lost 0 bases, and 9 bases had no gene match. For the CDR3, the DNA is TGTGCCAGCAGCTTAGCTCGTGGCGGGGGGCAGGAAGAGACCCAGTACTTC. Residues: CASSLARGGGQEETQYF. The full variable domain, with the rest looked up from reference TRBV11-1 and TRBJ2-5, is EAEVAQSPRYKITEKSQAVAFWCDPISGHATLYWYRQILGQGPELLVQFQDESVVDDSQLPKDRFSAERLKGVDSTLKIQPAELGDSAMYLCASSLARGGGQEETQYFGPGTRLLVL.

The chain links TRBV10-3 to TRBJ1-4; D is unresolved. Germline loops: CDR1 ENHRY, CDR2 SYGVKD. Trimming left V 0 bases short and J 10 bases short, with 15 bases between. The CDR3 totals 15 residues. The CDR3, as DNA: TGTGCCATCAGTGAGTCGACGGCGGTTCCGGCAAAACTGTTTTTT. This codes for CAISESTAVPAKLFF.

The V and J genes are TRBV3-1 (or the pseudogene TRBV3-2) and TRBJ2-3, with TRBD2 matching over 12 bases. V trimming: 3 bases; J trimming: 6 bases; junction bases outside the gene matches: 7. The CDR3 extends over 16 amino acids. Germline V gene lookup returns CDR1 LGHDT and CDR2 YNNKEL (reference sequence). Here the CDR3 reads CASSHTSGGRGDTQYF. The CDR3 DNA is TGTGCCAGCAGCCATACTAGCGGGGGGAGGGGTGATACGCAGTATTTT.

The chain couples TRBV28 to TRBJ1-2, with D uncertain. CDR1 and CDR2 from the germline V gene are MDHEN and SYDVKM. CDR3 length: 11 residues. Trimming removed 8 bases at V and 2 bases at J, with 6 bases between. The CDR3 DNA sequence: TGTGCCAGCGGGCAGAACTATGGCTACACCTTC. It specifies CASGQNYGYTF.